These T cell receptor beta chains were read from a single sample in a study of regulatory T cells in long-lasting Graves disease. TCRdb fed the multiplex PCR reads into MiXCR, producing one record per CDR3 protein. The sample lists under 450,000 distinct CDR3 sequences, 10% to 15% occurring once. The sample was also reused in another study, on T cells in Graves' hyperthyroidism and ophthalmopathy.

The sequencing used peripheral blood mononuclear cells (PBMCs), collected at new diagnosis, from a patient treated with antithyroid drugs. The source is a woman younger than 35 with Graves disease. Each CDR3 is given with its conserved first and last residue. The D gene is left open where the match is weak. Size tells how often a clone was seen (once, few, many) or the class of an expanded clone, and some rows leave it out.

j_call: TRBJ1-1
v_call: TRBV3-1
clone_size: many
d_call: TRBD1
cdr3_aa: CASSRNLGQARLNTEAFF
cdr3_nt: TGTGCCAGCAGCCGAAATTTGGGACAGGCGAGGTTGAACACTGAAGCTTTCTTT

j_call: TRBJ2-3
v_call: TRBV4-3
clone_size: many
d_call: TRBD2
cdr3_aa: CASSQVTLRASGRHTDTQYF
cdr3_nt: TGCGCCAGCAGCCAAGTGACCCTCAGAGCTAGCGGGAGACACACAGATACGCAGTATTTT

j_call: TRBJ1-2
v_call: TRBV6-5
clone_size: few
d_call: TRBD1
cdr3_aa: CASSSAGQFNYGYTF
cdr3_nt: TGTGCCAGCAGTTCGGCGGGACAGTTTAACTATGGCTACACCTTC

j_call: TRBJ1-5
v_call: TRBV7-9
clone_size: many
d_call: -
cdr3_aa: CASSPGSGINQPQHF
cdr3_nt: TGTGCCAGCAGCCCAGGGTCAGGGATCAATCAGCCCCAGCATTTT

j_call: TRBJ1-2
v_call: TRBV2
clone_size: many
d_call: -
cdr3_aa: CASMVWYGYTF
cdr3_nt: TGTGCCAGCATGGTGTGGTATGGCTACACCTTC

j_call: TRBJ2-1
v_call: TRBV5-5
clone_size: many
d_call: -
cdr3_aa: CASSLYRQGRNEQFF
cdr3_nt: TGTGCCAGCAGCTTGTATAGGCAGGGGAGGAATGAGCAGTTCTTC

j_call: TRBJ1-6
v_call: TRBV30
clone_size: many
d_call: -
cdr3_aa: CAWSGGPPLHF
cdr3_nt: TGTGCCTGGAGTGGGGGGCCACCCCTCCACTTT

j_call: TRBJ1-2
v_call: TRBV5-1
clone_size: many
d_call: -
cdr3_aa: CASRSSSGGYTF
cdr3_nt: TGCGCCAGCAGAAGCTCAAGCGGAGGCTACACCTTC

j_call: TRBJ2-1
v_call: TRBV27
clone_size: many
d_call: TRBD2
cdr3_aa: CASSLRASGGDEQFF
cdr3_nt: TGTGCCAGCAGTTTAAGGGCTAGCGGGGGGGATGAGCAGTTCTTC

j_call: TRBJ2-3
v_call: TRBV12-3/TRBV12-4
clone_size: many
d_call: TRBD2
cdr3_aa: CASSFGTGGSVTDTQYF
cdr3_nt: TGTGCCAGCAGTTTTGGGACGGGGGGTTCGGTCACAGATACGCAGTATTTT

j_call: TRBJ2-3
v_call: TRBV20-1
clone_size: many
d_call: TRBD1
cdr3_aa: CSALRQGNTQYF
cdr3_nt: TGCAGTGCGCTTCGACAGGGGAATACGCAGTATTTT

j_call: TRBJ2-1
v_call: TRBV9
clone_size: -
d_call: TRBD2
cdr3_aa: CASSVEGLAGNNEQFF
cdr3_nt: TGTGCCAGCAGCGTCGAGGGACTAGCGGGGAACAATGAGCAGTTCTTC

j_call: TRBJ1-4
v_call: TRBV6-2/TRBV6-3
clone_size: many
d_call: -
cdr3_aa: CASSYSTALNEKLFF
cdr3_nt: TGTGCCAGCAGTTACTCTACGGCTCTAAATGAAAAACTGTTTTTT

j_call: TRBJ1-2
v_call: TRBV28
clone_size: -
d_call: -
cdr3_aa: CASTERGRLNYGYTF
cdr3_nt: TGTGCCAGCACCGAGAGAGGAAGGTTAAACTATGGCTACACCTTC

j_call: TRBJ1-5
v_call: TRBV6-5
clone_size: many
d_call: -
cdr3_aa: CASSYPSSVYRTAADQPQHF
cdr3_nt: TGTGCCAGCAGTTACCCTAGTTCCGTGTACAGGACAGCCGCGGATCAGCCCCAGCATTTT

j_call: TRBJ1-2
v_call: TRBV19
clone_size: many
d_call: -
cdr3_aa: CASSPQGGDHGYTF
cdr3_nt: TGTGCCAGTAGTCCCCAAGGAGGGGACCACGGCTACACCTTC

j_call: TRBJ2-7
v_call: TRBV6-1
clone_size: many
d_call: -
cdr3_aa: CASIPDMGEQYF
cdr3_nt: TGTGCCAGCATTCCTGATATGGGCGAGCAGTACTTC

j_call: TRBJ1-3
v_call: TRBV27
clone_size: many
d_call: -
cdr3_aa: CASSPRPQGAASGNTIYF
cdr3_nt: TGTGCCAGCAGTCCGAGACCCCAAGGGGCCGCCTCTGGAAACACCATATATTTT

j_call: TRBJ2-5
v_call: TRBV6-2/TRBV6-3
clone_size: many
d_call: -
cdr3_aa: CASRRQDFQETQYF
cdr3_nt: TGTGCCAGCAGACGACAGGACTTCCAAGAGACCCAGTACTTC

j_call: TRBJ1-1
v_call: TRBV2
clone_size: many
d_call: -
cdr3_aa: CASSVTLGKAPEAFF
cdr3_nt: TGTGCCAGCAGTGTGACCTTGGGTAAGGCACCTGAAGCTTTCTTT

j_call: TRBJ2-3
v_call: TRBV13
clone_size: -
d_call: TRBD2
cdr3_aa: CASSLAWGAGGTDTQYF
cdr3_nt: TGTGCCAGCAGCTTAGCGTGGGGAGCGGGGGGCACAGATACGCAGTATTTT

j_call: TRBJ2-1
v_call: TRBV6-5
clone_size: many
d_call: -
cdr3_aa: CASSYSGKQFF
cdr3_nt: TGTGCCAGCAGTTACTCAGGGAAGCAGTTCTTC

j_call: TRBJ1-2
v_call: TRBV12-3/TRBV12-4
clone_size: many
d_call: -
cdr3_aa: CASSTAPPSFLYGYTF
cdr3_nt: TGTGCCAGCTCGACAGCCCCACCCTCTTTCCTTTATGGCTACACCTTC

j_call: TRBJ1-2
v_call: TRBV7-2
clone_size: many
d_call: TRBD1
cdr3_aa: CASSSYRGGESYGYTF
cdr3_nt: TGTGCCAGCAGCTCCTACAGGGGCGGCGAAAGTTATGGCTACACCTTC

j_call: TRBJ2-1
v_call: TRBV28
clone_size: many
d_call: -
cdr3_aa: CASFTQLNNEQFF
cdr3_nt: TGTGCCAGCTTCACTCAACTTAACAATGAGCAGTTCTTC

j_call: TRBJ2-3
v_call: TRBV27
clone_size: few
d_call: TRBD2
cdr3_aa: CASSPEAGGPADTQYF
cdr3_nt: TGTGCCAGCAGTCCCGAAGCGGGAGGGCCAGCAGATACGCAGTATTTT

j_call: TRBJ2-1
v_call: TRBV12-3/TRBV12-4
clone_size: -
d_call: -
cdr3_aa: CASRDNKGGNEQFF
cdr3_nt: TGTGCCAGCAGGGATAACAAAGGCGGGAATGAGCAGTTCTTC

j_call: TRBJ2-5
v_call: TRBV18
clone_size: many
d_call: -
cdr3_aa: CASSGDGETQYF
cdr3_nt: TGTGCCAGCTCAGGGGATGGGGAGACCCAGTACTTC

j_call: TRBJ2-1
v_call: TRBV6-5
clone_size: many
d_call: -
cdr3_aa: CASSYSPSDPELFSTPQWQFF
cdr3_nt: TGTGCCAGCAGTTACTCGCCGTCCGACCCCGAACTCTTCTCCACCCCCCAATGGCAGTTCTTC

j_call: TRBJ2-2
v_call: TRBV10-1
clone_size: many
d_call: TRBD1
cdr3_aa: CASRPGGSTGELFF
cdr3_nt: TGCGCCAGCAGGCCAGGGGGTAGCACCGGGGAGCTGTTTTTT

j_call: TRBJ1-5
v_call: TRBV7-8
clone_size: many
d_call: TRBD1
cdr3_aa: CASSLPGGQPQHF
cdr3_nt: TGTGCCAGCAGCTTACCAGGGGGTCAGCCCCAGCATTTT

j_call: TRBJ1-6
v_call: TRBV20-1
clone_size: many
d_call: -
cdr3_aa: CSARIRANSPLHF
cdr3_nt: TGCAGTGCTAGGATCAGGGCTAATTCACCCCTCCACTTT

j_call: TRBJ1-2
v_call: TRBV12-3/TRBV12-4
clone_size: few
d_call: -
cdr3_aa: CASSLLKGSYTF
cdr3_nt: TGTGCCAGCAGTTTATTGAAGGGAAGCTACACCTTC

j_call: TRBJ1-2
v_call: TRBV20-1
clone_size: few
d_call: -
cdr3_aa: CSAGVRDYGYTF
cdr3_nt: TGCAGTGCTGGGGTCCGGGACTATGGCTACACCTTC

j_call: TRBJ2-2
v_call: TRBV4-1
clone_size: -
d_call: -
cdr3_aa: CASSHLKLGGANTGELFF
cdr3_nt: TGCGCCAGCAGCCACTTAAAGTTAGGGGGGGCGAACACCGGGGAGCTGTTTTTT

j_call: TRBJ1-4
v_call: TRBV12-3/TRBV12-4
clone_size: many
d_call: -
cdr3_aa: CASSLTGGFEEKLFF
cdr3_nt: TGTGCCAGCAGTTTAACCGGGGGCTTTGAGGAAAAACTGTTTTTT

j_call: TRBJ1-1
v_call: TRBV29-1
clone_size: many
d_call: -
cdr3_aa: CSVREMNTEAFF
cdr3_nt: TGCAGCGTCAGGGAGATGAACACTGAAGCTTTCTTT

j_call: TRBJ1-1
v_call: TRBV20-1
clone_size: many
d_call: -
cdr3_aa: CSVRDGWANTEAFF
cdr3_nt: TGCAGTGTTAGAGACGGGTGGGCGAACACTGAAGCTTTCTTT

j_call: TRBJ1-2
v_call: TRBV28
clone_size: many
d_call: -
cdr3_aa: CASSTPGGVHYGYTF
cdr3_nt: TGTGCCAGCAGTACCCCAGGCGGGGTCCACTATGGCTACACCTTC

j_call: TRBJ1-1
v_call: TRBV7-3
clone_size: many
d_call: -
cdr3_aa: CASSLQPGLRNTEAFF
cdr3_nt: TGTGCCAGCAGCCTGCAACCGGGACTGAGGAACACTGAAGCTTTCTTT

j_call: TRBJ1-1
v_call: TRBV7-9
clone_size: -
d_call: -
cdr3_aa: CASSFFRDLWGTEAFF
cdr3_nt: TGTGCCAGCAGCTTCTTCCGGGACCTTTGGGGCACTGAAGCTTTCTTT

j_call: TRBJ1-2
v_call: TRBV7-2
clone_size: few
d_call: -
cdr3_aa: CASRPNRNYGYTF
cdr3_nt: TGTGCCAGCAGGCCGAACAGAAACTATGGCTACACCTTC

j_call: TRBJ2-5
v_call: TRBV4-1
clone_size: many
d_call: -
cdr3_aa: CASSPPEGEETQYF
cdr3_nt: TGCGCCAGCAGCCCTCCCGAAGGGGAAGAGACCCAGTACTTC

j_call: TRBJ2-5
v_call: TRBV28
clone_size: many
d_call: -
cdr3_aa: CASSPLPGTPGETQYF
cdr3_nt: TGTGCCAGCAGTCCACTTCCCGGGACGCCAGGGGAGACCCAGTACTTC

j_call: TRBJ2-7
v_call: TRBV11-2
clone_size: -
d_call: -
cdr3_aa: CASSLMYREQYF
cdr3_nt: TGTGCCAGCAGCTTGATGTACAGGGAGCAGTACTTC

j_call: TRBJ1-1
v_call: TRBV6-1
clone_size: many
d_call: -
cdr3_aa: CASSLGVGLEAFF
cdr3_nt: TGTGCCAGCAGCCTAGGGGTGGGCCTTGAAGCTTTCTTT